One sample yielded the 9 T cell receptor beta chains listed below, sequenced in a study of cytomegalovirus exposure and HLA in healthy donors. Sequenced by immunoSEQ multiplex PCR; TCRdb stores in-frame clones only, minus some. The data contain tens of thousands of clones, nearly 95% of them singletons. Sequencing was performed on PBMCs. The receptors originated from a woman between 18 and 29 years old in good health and CMV-seronegative.

In this sample, this clone turned up a few times. The chain carries TRBV7-6 and TRBJ1-1, with D perhaps matching TRBD1 (6 bases). Germline V gene sequence: CDR1 SGHVS, CDR2 FNYEAQ. This CDR3 has 18 amino acids. V was shortened by 0 bases and J by 2 bases, with 19 bases between the two germline ends. CDR3 sequence (DNA): TGTGCCAGCAGCTTAGCGCAGGTTTGGGGGACACGCAACACTGAAGCTTTCTTT. Translating it yields CASSLAQVWGTRNTEAFF.

The chain joins TRBV19 to TRBJ2-3, with 10 bases that match TRBD2. J lost 6 bases, V lost 5 bases, and 8 bases had no gene match. This CDR3 spans 15 amino acids. From germline, CDR1 is LNHDA and CDR2 SQIVND (reference sequence). The CDR3 reads CASSASGRNRDTQYF. DNA of the CDR3: TGTGCCAGTAGTGCTAGCGGGAGAAACCGGGATACGCAGTATTTT.

The chain carries TRBV14 and TRBJ2-1, with 7 bases that match TRBD2. Unmatched junction bases numbered 1, after V lost 1 base and J lost 1 base. CDR3 length: 15 residues. Looked up from germline, CDR1 is SGHDN and CDR2 is FVKESK. The CDR3 region has the DNA TGTGCCAGCAGCCAAGTGCGGGGGTCCTACAATGAGCAGTTCTTC. Translated, it gives CASSQVRGSYNEQFF.

V is TRBV7-8 and J is TRBJ1-3, with unresolved D. CDR1 is SGHVS and CDR2 is FQNEAQ in the germline V gene. V dropped 1 base and J dropped 3 bases, with 16 bases sitting between them. This CDR3 is built from 17 residues. CDR3 bases: TGTGCCAGCAGCTTAGGTTTACGGAGGGATAGTGGAAACACCATATATTTT. It encodes CASSLGLRRDSGNTIYF.

The rearrangement joins TRBV10-3 to TRBJ2-1; tentatively, D is TRBD2 (5 bases). V gave up 4 bases and J gave up 9 bases, with 13 bases separating them. The CDR3 runs 13 residues. CDR1 and CDR2 from the germline V gene are ENHRY and SYGVKD. Written as DNA, the CDR3 is TGTGCCATCAGTGGAAATCACGAGGGTGAGCAGTTCTTC. This translates into CAISGNHEGEQFF.

This clone was seen a single time. This sequence joins TRBV10-3 and TRBJ2-7; 8 positions agree with TRBD2. Germline values: CDR1 ENHRY, CDR2 SYGVKD. The CDR3 is made up of 16 amino acids. V lost 8 bases, J lost 0 bases, and 12 bases stayed unmatched. This CDR3 reads CAIGLRLAGPSYEQYF. DNA of the CDR3: TGTGCCATCGGACTTCGGCTAGCGGGCCCCTCCTACGAGCAGTACTTC.

V and J are TRBV11-3 and TRBJ2-4, with TRBD1 identical over 9 bases. V was pared by 5 bases and J by 0 bases, with 5 bases of the junction left unmatched. CDR3 length equals 16 residues. Germline CDR1 SGHNT, CDR2 YENEEA. CDR3 nucleotide sequence: TGTGCCAGCAGCAGTTACAGGGGGCTAGCCAAAAACATTCAGTACTTC. Translated, it gives CASSSYRGLAKNIQYF. The full variable domain, its missing parts supplied by reference TRBV11-3 and TRBJ2-4, is EAGVVQSPRYKIIEKKQPVAFWCNPISGHNTLYWYLQNLGQGPELLIRYENEEAVDDSQLPKDRFSAERLKGVDSTLKIQPAELGDSAVYLCASSSYRGLAKNIQYFGAGTRLSVL.

CDR3 amino acids: CASSVGQGFTEAFF. CDR3 coding DNA: TGTGCCAGCAGCGTAGGACAGGGGTTCACTGAAGCTTTCTTT. The chain carries TRBV7-9 and TRBJ1-1; 9 bases are shared with TRBD1. This CDR3 comprises 14 residues. CDR1 is SEHNR, CDR2 FQNEAQ, per germline (reference sequence). V shed 5 bases, J shed 4 bases, and the junction held 5 bases outside the gene matches.

V gene TRBV29-1 combines with J gene TRBJ2-1; D perhaps matches TRBD2 (6 bases). The CDR3 runs to 14 residues. Germline CDR1 is SQVTM and CDR2 is ANQGSEA. V dropped 4 bases and J dropped 3 bases, with 13 bases sitting between them. The chain's CDR3 is CSVVGGNVYNEQFF. For the CDR3, the DNA is TGCAGCGTTGTCGGGGGAAACGTCTACAATGAGCAGTTCTTC.